The 22 T cell receptor beta chains presented below share a single source sample, sequenced in a study of T-cell reconstitution after alpha-beta-depleted transplantation in children. The TCRbeta library incorporated unique molecular identifiers. TCRdb re-analysed the PCR reads in MiXCR, keeping a single row per CDR3 protein. The data show about 580,000 distinct CDR3 sequences, with 23% seen just once and 14% held by the top ten. The sequencing here drew on PBMCs, mostly from graft donor cells, taken 360 days after TCRalphabeta/CD19-depleted stem cell transplant. The receptors originated from a boy less than two years old who had a stem cell transplant for acute myeloid leukemia, so the T cells may come from the graft donor.

This clonotype showed up just a few times. CDR3 nucleotides: TGTGCCAGCAGTTCCCCGGGACTATACAATGAGCAGTTCTTC. Translation: CASSSPGLYNEQFF. The V gene is TRBV12-3 or TRBV12-4, the J gene TRBJ2-1; 7 nucleotides align to TRBD2. The CDR3 is 14 amino acids. After removal of 4 bases from V and 4 bases from J, the junction contained 4 bases not matched to a gene.

The rearrangement joins TRBV2 to TRBJ2-7; D not resolved. CDR3 size: 13 residues. V was cut by 1 base and J by 2 bases, with 6 bases left in between. From germline, CDR1 is SNHLY and CDR2 FYNNEI. CDR3 residues: CASSEGKTYEQYF. The CDR3 DNA is TGTGCCAGCAGTGAAGGGAAAACCTACGAGCAGTACTTC.

The rearrangement uses TRBV7-6 and TRBJ1-5; maybe TRBD1 (5 bases). Germline-derived CDR1 and CDR2 are SGHVS and FNYEAQ. The ends were cut back, 1 base at V and 6 bases at J, with 22 bases in the middle. The CDR3 is made up of 18 amino acids. In DNA, the CDR3 is TGTGCCAGCAGCTTAGGTTGGTCAGGGTCGGAGCGCATTCAGCCCCAGCATTTT. It is translated as CASSLGWSGSERIQPQHF. The whole variable domain, filled in from reference TRBV7-6 and TRBJ1-5, reads GAGVSQSPRYKVTKRGQDVALRCDPISGHVSLYWYRQALGQGPEFLTYFNYEAQQDKSGLPNDRFSAERPEGSISTLTIQRTEQRDSAMYRCASSLGWSGSERIQPQHFGDGTRLSIL.

This clonotype is a singleton in its sample. The chain employs TRBV28 and TRBJ1-2; 8 bases fit TRBD1. Unmatched junction bases numbered 6, after V lost 5 bases and J lost 4 bases. In germline, CDR1 is MDHEN, CDR2 SYDVKM. The CDR3 is made up of 14 amino acids. The CDR3 sequence is CASSMTGDPYGYTF. CDR3 bases: TGTGCCAGCAGTATGACAGGGGACCCCTATGGCTACACCTTC.

This clonotype was seen a few times. The rearrangement uses TRBV24-1 and TRBJ2-3, with D possibly TRBD2 on 6 matching bases. The CDR3 covers 16 residues. CDR1 KGHDR and CDR2 SFDVKD come from the germline V gene. V was pared by 5 bases and J by 0 bases, with 14 bases between. The CDR3 region is CATSGGAGRSTDTQYF. The CDR3 bases are TGTGCCACCAGTGGCGGTGCGGGGCGGAGCACAGATACGCAGTATTTT.

This chain links TRBV4-2 with TRBJ2-5; perhaps TRBD2 as D (5 bases). V lost 1 base to trimming and J lost 1 base, with 7 bases between them. Germline-derived CDR1 and CDR2 are LGHNA and YNFKEQ. CDR3 length: 14 residues. The CDR3 region is CASSQGSGQETQYF. The CDR3 DNA reads as TGTGCCAGCAGCCAAGGCAGCGGCCAAGAGACCCAGTACTTC.

This clonotype was seen more than once but under ten times. V usage is TRBV20-1 and J usage is TRBJ1-1, with a tentative D call TRBD1 (5 bases). V lost 5 bases to trimming and J lost 0 bases, with 13 bases between them. CDR3 length equals 14 residues. Germline CDR1 DFQATT, CDR2 SNEGSKA (reference sequence). The CDR3 here is CSAVLGTLNTEAFF. The CDR3 DNA sequence: TGCAGTGCTGTACTCGGGACTTTGAACACTGAAGCTTTCTTT.

This clonotype was seen only a few times. The chain couples TRBV4-2 to TRBJ1-5; D is unresolved. This CDR3 contains 15 residues. Per the germline V gene, CDR1 is LGHNA and CDR2 is YNFKEQ. With 1 base removed from V and 4 bases from J, the gap between germline ends came to 11 bases. This CDR3 is CASSQVAGTNQPQHF. For the CDR3, the DNA is TGTGCCAGCAGCCAAGTGGCCGGAACTAATCAGCCCCAGCATTTT.

Only a few counts were recorded for this clonotype. The chain is built from TRBV20-1 and TRBJ2-5; D perhaps matches TRBD2 (5 bases). Trimming took 6 bases from V and 5 from J, leaving 22 bases between them. The germline gives CDR1 DFQATT, CDR2 SNEGSKA (reference sequence). This CDR3 is built from 15 residues. CDR3 sequence: CSAPAGRGYRETQYF. The CDR3 DNA reads TGCAGTGCCCCCGCGGGCCGGGGTTATCGGGAGACCCAGTACTTC.

This clonotype was seen many times. The V call is TRBV6-1, the J call TRBJ2-5; no clear D. CDR1 MNHNS and CDR2 SASEGT come from the germline V gene. The CDR3 length is 16 residues. Trimming took 0 bases from V and 2 from J, leaving 13 bases between them. CDR3 DNA sequence: TGTGCCAGCAGTGAAGCGCTTCGGTCTGAACAAGAGACCCAGTACTTC. Protein product: CASSEALRSEQETQYF.

V gene TRBV24-1 combines with J gene TRBJ2-5; 7 bases are shared with TRBD2. The trim removed 4 bases at V and 5 bases at J, leaving 12 bases unmatched. The CDR3 totals 16 residues. CDR1 KGHDR and CDR2 SFDVKD come from the germline V gene. CDR3 nucleotide sequence: TGTGCCACCAGTGAGCCCACCGGCGGGGGAGGGGAGACCCAGTACTTC. It translates to CATSEPTGGGGETQYF.

The chain carries TRBV29-1 and TRBJ2-3; D possibly uses TRBD1 or TRBD2 (6 bases each). V was pared by 4 bases and J by 3 bases, with 17 bases between. This CDR3 region has 15 residues. Germline CDR1 SQVTM, CDR2 ANQGSEA. The CDR3 loop reads CSVGGVRGRTDTQYF. The CDR3 nucleotides read TGCAGCGTTGGGGGGGTCAGGGGTCGGACAGATACGCAGTATTTT.

The CDR3 DNA is TGCAGCGTGGGGGGACAGGGCGCTGGAAACACCATATATTTT. Encoded protein: CSVGGQGAGNTIYF. The chain has TRBV29-1 and TRBJ1-3, with TRBD1 matching over 9 bases. After removal of 6 bases from V and 2 bases from J, the junction contained 5 bases not matched to a gene. The germline V gene has CDR1 SQVTM and CDR2 ANQGSEA. CDR3 length equals 14 residues.

CDR3 loop: CASSQRQAGVNEQYF. The CDR3 nucleotides read TGTGCCAGCAGCCAACGGCAGGCTGGGGTTAACGAGCAGTACTTC. The V call is TRBV7-2, the J call TRBJ2-7; D is undetermined. V dropped 5 bases and J dropped 5 bases, with 19 bases sitting between them. Per the germline V gene, CDR1 is SGHTA and CDR2 is FQGNSA. CDR3 length: 15 residues.

There are many counts of this clonotype. V is TRBV12-3 or TRBV12-4 and J is TRBJ1-1; D is ambiguous. The CDR3 length is 15 residues. Between the trimmed V and J ends, which lost 7 bases and 1 base, there was a span of 16 bases. CDR3 in DNA: TGTGCCAGCACTGTCATGAGGCTTCCGAACACTGAAGCTTTCTTT. This sequence encodes CASTVMRLPNTEAFF.

The genes are TRBV12-3 or TRBV12-4 and TRBJ2-3; possibly TRBD1 or TRBD2 for D (5 bases each). The length of the CDR3 is 14 residues. V lost 5 bases and J lost 1, with 10 bases in between. The CDR3 here is CASSNGGRTDTQYF. In DNA form, the CDR3 reads TGTGCCAGCAGTAATGGGGGACGCACAGATACGCAGTATTTT.

The J gene is TRBJ2-1, the V gene TRBV24-1, with TRBD2 matching 11 bases. Looked up from germline, CDR1 is KGHDR and CDR2 is SFDVKD. The CDR3 spans 16 residues. Unmatched junction bases numbered 5, after V lost 4 bases and J lost 4 bases. DNA of the CDR3: TGTGCCACCAGTGACCCTAGCGGGGGGCCATACAATGAGCAGTTCTTC. Residues: CATSDPSGGPYNEQFF.

This clonotype was seen a handful of times. The chain has TRBV30 and TRBJ2-1; 10 bases fit TRBD2. Germline trimming cut 4 bases from V and 5 bases from J; bases unmatched to any gene: 5. The CDR3 totals 14 residues. The germline CDR1 and CDR2 sequences are GTSNPN and SVGIG (reference sequence). The CDR3: CAWKGTSAHNEQFF. The DNA for the CDR3 is TGTGCCTGGAAGGGGACTAGCGCCCACAATGAGCAGTTCTTC.

This clonotype was seen at least ten times. The chain carries TRBV7-2 and TRBJ2-3; 11 bases are a match to TRBD2. Germline values: CDR1 SGHTA, CDR2 FQGNSA. The V gene end was trimmed by 5 bases and the J gene end by 4 bases; junction bases not matched to a gene: 8. This CDR3 spans 16 amino acids. CDR3 DNA: TGTGCCAGCAGCGTCCTAGCGGGGGGTACCCCAGATACGCAGTATTTT. This gives the protein CASSVLAGGTPDTQYF.

This clonotype was seen at least ten times. The chain has TRBV5-4 and TRBJ2-5, with 8 bases identical to TRBD1. With 0 bases clipped from V and 10 bases from J, the junction kept 14 bases outside the gene matches. CDR3 length: 16 residues. Germline V gene lookup returns CDR1 SGHNT and CDR2 YYREEE (reference sequence). This CDR3 is CASSLAGDRSPRNQYF. CDR3 nucleotide sequence: TGTGCCAGCAGCTTGGCAGGGGACAGGTCGCCGAGGAACCAGTACTTC.

This clonotype was found many times. The chain carries TRBV12-3 or TRBV12-4 and TRBJ1-2; TRBD1 matches at 7 bases. The CDR3 has 16 residues. Trimming cost V 8 bases and J 4 bases; bases outside gene matches: 16. This CDR3 is CASAPHRDRPFYGYTF. CDR3 DNA sequence: TGTGCCAGCGCGCCCCACCGGGACAGACCTTTCTATGGCTACACCTTC.

The table lists this clonotype with a few counts. This rearrangement joins TRBV28 to TRBJ2-1; weak D call: TRBD1 (5 bases). The CDR3 has 17 residues. The V gene's germline CDR1 is MDHEN and CDR2 SYDVKM. V was cut by 6 bases and J by 0 bases, with 18 bases left in between. The CDR3 loop is CASSLGLYRSSYNEQFF. In DNA form, the CDR3 reads TGTGCCAGCAGCCTCGGATTATACAGGAGCTCCTACAATGAGCAGTTCTTC.